Included here is one T cell receptor (beta chain) sequence, with context. How the authors handled the data: Nucleated cell counts were estimated from reference gene primer amplification. TCRdb's table, derived via immunoSEQ multiplex PCR, lists solely in-frame clones and lacks some. V, J and clone size are those of that table, while D and trimming were read from the DNA. The table shows some 22,000 clones, with roughly 80% occurring only once. This specimen comes from a study of blood T cell repertoires in COVID-19. Background on the study: Sites across the United States, Italy and Spain contributed samples from acute and convalescent COVID-19. PBMCs, B-cell-depleted T cells, or T cells provided the cDNA or gDNA that made up the material.

The CDR3 is 13 amino acids. The V gene's germline CDR1 is MNHEY and CDR2 SVGAGI. V was pared by 7 bases and J by 6 bases, with 7 bases of the junction left unmatched. The chain is built from TRBV6-5 and TRBJ1-2, with TRBD1 matching 8 bases. Sequencing used peripheral blood. The clonotype was recovered from a man between 65 and 85 years old with acute or convalescent COVID-19. The CDR3 here is CASTRDRSDGYTF. CDR3 coding DNA: TGTGCCAGCACACGGGACAGGTCTGATGGCTACACCTTC.